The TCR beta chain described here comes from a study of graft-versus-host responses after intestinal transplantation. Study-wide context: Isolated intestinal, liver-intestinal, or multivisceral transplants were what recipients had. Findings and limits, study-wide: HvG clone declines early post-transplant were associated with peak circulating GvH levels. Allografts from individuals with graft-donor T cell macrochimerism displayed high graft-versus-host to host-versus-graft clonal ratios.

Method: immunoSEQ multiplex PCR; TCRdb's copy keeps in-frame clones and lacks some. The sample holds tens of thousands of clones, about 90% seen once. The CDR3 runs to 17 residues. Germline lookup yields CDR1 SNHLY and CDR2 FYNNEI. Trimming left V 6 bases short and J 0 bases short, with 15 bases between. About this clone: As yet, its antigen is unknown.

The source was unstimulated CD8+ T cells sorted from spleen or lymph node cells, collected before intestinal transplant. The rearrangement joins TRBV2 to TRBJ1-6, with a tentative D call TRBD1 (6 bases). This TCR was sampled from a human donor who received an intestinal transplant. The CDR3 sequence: CASRGATRSSYNSPLHF. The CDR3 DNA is TGTGCCAGCAGGGGGGCCACACGGAGCTCCTATAATTCACCCCTCCACTTT.